These 20 T cell receptor beta chains share one sample of origin, sequenced in a study of identical twins. TCRdb reanalysed the 5' RACE reads using MiXCR and keeps one entry per CDR3 protein. Altogether approximately 490,000 distinct CDR3 sequences are present, around 20% being singletons, with the ten largest covering approximately 0.5%. These same data were also listed under a study on yellow fever vaccine responses in identical twins.

Sequenced sample: CD4+ T cells sorted from blood. These receptors were collected from a young woman in good health.

This clonotype was counted between two and nine times. The chain combines TRBV20-1 with TRBJ2-2; tentative D call: TRBD2 (6 bases). V was shortened by 3 bases and J by 4 bases, with 15 bases between the two germline ends. Germline loops: CDR1 DFQATT, CDR2 SNEGSKA (reference sequence). The CDR3 is made up of 15 amino acids. This chain's CDR3 is CSASRDSSFTGELFF. CDR3 nucleotides: TGCAGTGCTAGTAGGGACTCCTCCTTCACCGGGGAGCTGTTTTTT.

The sample holds many counts of this clonotype. V gene TRBV5-1 combines with J gene TRBJ1-5; 8 bases align to TRBD1. The CDR3 has 15 amino acids. Losses at the gene ends were 5 bases for V and 1 base for J; bases not matched to a gene: 5. CDR1 and CDR2 (germline): SGHRS, YFSETQ. The CDR3: CASRLGQGSNQPQHF. CDR3 in DNA: TGCGCCAGCAGACTCGGACAGGGAAGCAATCAGCCCCAGCATTTT.

The J gene is TRBJ2-7, the V gene TRBV20-1; the D gene is possibly TRBD1 (5 bases). CDR1 and CDR2 from the germline V gene are DFQATT and SNEGSKA (reference sequence). The length of the CDR3 is 12 residues. The V and J ends lost 5 bases and 3 bases respectively, with 11 bases between them. The CDR3 DNA follows: TGCAGTGCTGCCTTCCAGGGCTACGAGCAGTACTTC. It specifies CSAAFQGYEQYF.

V and J are TRBV29-1 and TRBJ2-1, with 7 bases matching TRBD2. CDR3 size: 16 residues. Trimming took 2 bases from V and 3 from J; bases not matched to a gene: 10. Germline assignment: CDR1 SQVTM and CDR2 ANQGSEA. CDR3 coding DNA: TGCAGCGTTGAAAAGGCTTTCGGCGGGAGCTACAATGAGCAGTTCTTC. Encoded protein: CSVEKAFGGSYNEQFF.

This clonotype came up many times. The chain recombines TRBV12-3 or TRBV12-4 with TRBJ2-7; D is possibly TRBD2 (5 bases). V was trimmed by 3 bases and J by 7 bases, leaving 13 bases between them. This CDR3 has 13 residues. CDR3 protein: CASSFRGPGEQYF. The CDR3 DNA is TGTGCCAGCAGTTTTCGCGGTCCGGGGGAGCAGTACTTC.

This clonotype was counted between two and nine times. The V call is TRBV12-3 or TRBV12-4, the J call TRBJ2-1; weak D call: TRBD2 (5 bases). V was pared by 7 bases and J by 8 bases, with 21 bases between. This CDR3 spans 15 amino acids. The CDR3 loop is CASTPGSYSGDEQFF. CDR3 nucleotide sequence: TGTGCCAGCACCCCGGGGTCCTATTCGGGCGATGAGCAGTTCTTC.

The chain couples TRBV20-1 to TRBJ1-4; D gene uncertain. Germline V lookup: CDR1 DFQATT, CDR2 SNEGSKA (reference sequence). The V end was cut by 3 bases, the J end by 7 bases, with 9 bases between. This CDR3 contains 12 residues. For the CDR3, the DNA is TGCAGTGCTAGCGGGGTGGGTGAAAAACTGTTTTTT. Its protein product is CSASGVGEKLFF.

The rearrangement links TRBV19 to TRBJ2-4; possibly TRBD2 for D (6 bases). With 6 bases removed from V and 4 bases from J, the gap between germline ends came to 16 bases. CDR3 length: 15 amino acids. CDR1 and CDR2 (germline): LNHDA, SQIVND (reference sequence). CDR3 protein: CASSLIGLAKNIQYF. The CDR3 DNA follows: TGTGCCAGTAGCCTTATTGGTCTAGCGAAAAACATTCAGTACTTC.

This clonotype showed up many times. The CDR3 DNA follows: TGTGCCAGCAGTGAGGACAGGGTGGATGGCTACACCTTC. Translated, it gives CASSEDRVDGYTF. The chain recombines TRBV12-3 or TRBV12-4 with TRBJ1-2, with 8 positions matching TRBD1. The CDR3 totals 13 residues. J lost 6 bases, V lost 5 bases, and 5 bases had no gene match.

This clonotype was seen a single time. The V call is TRBV3-1, the J call TRBJ2-2; no reliable D call. Trimming shortened V by 2 bases and J by 4 bases, and 5 bases separated the two germline ends. Germline loops: CDR1 LGHDT, CDR2 YNNKEL (reference sequence). The CDR3 runs to 13 residues. CDR3 nucleotides: TGTGCCAGCAGCCAAAGGTTCACCGGGGAGCTGTTTTTT. Translated, it gives CASSQRFTGELFF.

The gene calls are TRBV27 and TRBJ2-1; 9 nucleotides align to TRBD1. The germline CDR1 and CDR2 sequences are MNHEY and SMNVEV (reference sequence). This CDR3 region has 15 residues. V lost 6 bases and J lost 8; bases outside the gene matches: 11. The CDR3 spells CASSYRDRVFDEQFF. DNA for the CDR3: TGTGCCAGCAGCTACCGGGACAGGGTATTCGATGAGCAGTTCTTC.

This chain's CDR3 is CASSYGQVGTDTQYF. In DNA, the CDR3 is TGTGCCAGCAGTTACGGGCAGGTTGGCACAGATACGCAGTATTTT. The gene calls are TRBV6-5 and TRBJ2-3; no clear D gene. Germline V gene data show CDR1 as MNHEY and CDR2 as SVGAGI. The CDR3 runs to 15 residues. The V end lost 2 bases, the J end lost 1 base, and 10 bases lay between the germline ends.

V usage is TRBV5-5 and J usage is TRBJ1-1, with D uncertain. Trimming cost V 4 bases and J 8 bases, with 15 bases left between them. The germline CDR1 and CDR2 sequences are SGHKS and YYEKEE (reference sequence). The CDR3 consists of 13 residues. The CDR3 here is CASSPVVATEAFF. CDR3 nucleotide sequence: TGTGCCAGCAGCCCGGTAGTGGCCACAGAAGCTTTCTTT.

The V call is TRBV3-1, the J call TRBJ1-6; D is undetermined. The V gene's germline CDR1 is LGHDT and CDR2 YNNKEL (reference sequence). V shed 3 bases and J shed 8 bases, with 8 bases lying between them. The CDR3 contains 13 residues. The CDR3 coding sequence is TGTGCCAGCAGCCAGGGAGGGCATTCACCCCTCCACTTT. It translates to CASSQGGHSPLHF. The full variable domain, its missing parts supplied by reference TRBV3-1 and TRBJ1-6, is DTAVSQTPKYLVTQMGNDKSIKCEQNLGHDTMYWYKQDSKKFLKIMFSYNNKELIINETVPNRFSPKSPDKAHLNLHINSLELGDSAVYFCASSQGGHSPLHFGNGTRLTVT.

This chain uses TRBV28 with TRBJ1-6; D is ambiguous. CDR3 size: 13 residues. Trimming took off 3 bases at V and 9 bases at J, with 9 bases between the two ends. Germline V gives CDR1 MDHEN, CDR2 SYDVKM. The CDR3: CASSLPLSSPLHF. CDR3 nucleotides: TGTGCCAGCAGTTTGCCGTTGAGTTCACCCCTCCACTTT.

The genes are TRBV7-2 and TRBJ2-2, with TRBD1 identical over 8 bases. The length of the CDR3 is 15 residues. Germline CDR1 reads SGHTA; CDR2 reads FQGNSA. Trimming cost V 5 bases and J 2 bases; bases outside gene matches: 4. The CDR3 DNA reads as TGTGCCAGCAGCAGACAGGGGACAAACACCGGGGAGCTGTTTTTT. Encoded protein: CASSRQGTNTGELFF. Combining the CDR3 with reference TRBV7-2 and TRBJ2-2 gives the whole variable domain GAGVSQSPSNKVTEKGKDVELRCDPISGHTALYWYRQSLGQGLEFLIYFQGNSAPDKSGLPSDRFSAERTGGSVSTLTIQRTQQEDSAVYLCASSRQGTNTGELFFGEGSRLTVL.

On this clonotype: The junction does not match germline at one end; this may be a read error. The chain is built from TRBV20-1 and TRBJ1-1, with 9 nucleotides matching TRBD1. Germline V gives CDR1 DFQATT, CDR2 SNEGSKA (reference sequence). This CDR3 is 13 amino acids long. CDR3 nucleotides: TGCAGTGCCATAAACAGGGGGCGCCTATTTGAAATCTTT. Protein product: CSAINRGRLFEIF.

The table lists this clonotype with many counts. V usage is TRBV28 and J usage is TRBJ2-2, with D possibly TRBD1 on 5 matching bases. This CDR3 is built from 15 residues. The germline V gene encodes CDR1 MDHEN and CDR2 SYDVKM. V was pared by 6 bases and J by 0 bases, with 11 bases between. CDR3 loop: CASSTAGSNTGELFF. The CDR3 DNA sequence: TGTGCCAGCAGCACTGCAGGGTCGAACACCGGGGAGCTGTTTTTT.

This clonotype was seen a handful of times. The rearrangement links TRBV5-1 to TRBJ1-4; D might be TRBD1 (5 bases). CDR3 length: 15 residues. With 0 bases removed from V and 0 bases from J, the gap between germline ends came to 6 bases. CDR1 is SGHRS and CDR2 is YFSETQ in the germline V gene. The CDR3 DNA follows: TGCGCCAGCAGCTTGGTGGGGGCAACTAATGAAAAACTGTTTTTT. Translating it yields CASSLVGATNEKLFF. Combining the CDR3 with reference TRBV5-1 and TRBJ1-4 gives the whole variable domain KAGVTQTPRYLIKTRGQQVTLSCSPISGHRSVSWYQQTPGQGLQFLFEYFSETQRNKGNFPGRFSGRQFSNSRSEMNVSTLELGDSALYLCASSLVGATNEKLFFGSGTQLSVL.

This chain joins TRBV11-2 and TRBJ2-1; 7 bases line up with TRBD1. This CDR3 is built from 13 residues. Germline trimming cut 3 bases from V and 10 bases from J; bases unmatched to any gene: 6. In germline, CDR1 is SGHAT, CDR2 FQNNGV. CDR3 nucleotides: TGTGCCAGCAGCTTGGGACAGTTCATGGAGCAGTTCTTC. Residues: CASSLGQFMEQFF.